A single sample gave rise to the 13 T cell receptor beta chains below, sequenced in a study of blood T cell repertoires in COVID-19. The table came from immunoSEQ multiplex PCR; TCRdb's copy has only in-frame clones and leaves some out. Found here are around 40,000 clones, 87% of them singletons; the top ten hold 3% to 4.5%. Sequenced material: peripheral blood. The receptors were sampled from a man between 40 and 49 years old with COVID-19, enrolled during active disease.

This clone is medium-sized. The sample contains more than one DNA sequence encoding this CDR3. The chain combines TRBV5-6 with TRBJ2-7, with TRBD1 matching over 8 bases. Germline assignment: CDR1 SGHDT and CDR2 YYEEEE. The CDR3 contains 15 residues. V shed 1 base, J shed 3 bases, and the junction held 6 bases outside the gene matches. In nucleotides, the CDR3 is TGTGCCAGCAGCTTGTCAGGGGGCGCGCACTACGAGCAGTACTTC. Its translation: CASSLSGGAHYEQYF.

This chain joins TRBV25-1 and TRBJ2-1, with 7 bases matching TRBD1. CDR1 is MGHDK, CDR2 SYGVNS, per germline. The CDR3 has 15 amino acids. J was trimmed by 1 base and V by 9 bases; bases with no gene match: 9. CDR3 sequence reads: CASGTGEISYNEQFF. The CDR3 DNA follows: TGTGCCAGTGGAACAGGGGAGATTTCCTACAATGAGCAGTTCTTC. Full variable domain (rest looked up from reference TRBV25-1 and TRBJ2-1): EADIYQTPRYLVIGTGKKITLECSQTMGHDKMYWYQQDPGMELHLIHYSYGVNSTEKGDLSSESTVSRIRTEHFPLTLESARPSHTSQYLCASGTGEISYNEQFFGPGTRLTVL.

The chain combines TRBV6-5 with TRBJ1-6; tentative D call: TRBD1 (5 bases). CDR3 length equals 13 residues. Trimming pared 10 bases from V and 4 bases from J, leaving 11 bases between. From germline, CDR1 is MNHEY and CDR2 SVGAGI. The CDR3 loop is CATQGAYNSPLHF. CDR3 bases: TGTGCCACCCAGGGTGCATATAATTCACCCCTCCACTTT.

This clone came up once. The J gene is TRBJ2-1, the V gene TRBV4-1; D perhaps matches TRBD1 (6 bases). Trimming left V 1 base short and J 7 bases short, with 11 bases between. This CDR3 contains 14 residues. CDR1 MGHRA and CDR2 YSYEKL come from the germline V gene. In DNA form, the CDR3 reads TGCGCCAGCAGCCAAGTTGACAGGCAAAATGAGCAGTTCTTC. This sequence encodes CASSQVDRQNEQFF.

This chain uses TRBV5-1 with TRBJ1-5; D is uncertain. In germline, CDR1 is SGHRS, CDR2 YFSETQ. V lost 4 bases, J lost 5 bases, and 16 bases lay in between. The length of the CDR3 is 15 residues. In DNA, the CDR3 is TGCGCCAGCAGCCCCGGTGGCGGTTCTTATCAGCCCCAGCATTTT. Translating gives CASSPGGGSYQPQHF.

This chain uses TRBV27 with TRBJ2-5, with D possibly matching TRBD2 (5 bases). This CDR3 region has 14 residues. Germline CDR1 and CDR2: MNHEY and SMNVEV (reference sequence). With 8 bases removed from V and 4 bases from J, the gap between germline ends came to 17 bases. CDR3 amino acids: CASSPRGSPETQYF. The DNA of the CDR3 is TGTGCCAGCTCCCCGCGAGGGAGCCCAGAGACCCAGTACTTC.

The V gene is TRBV18, the J gene TRBJ2-2; TRBD2 might be the D (5 bases). Germline lookup yields CDR1 KGHSH and CDR2 LQKENI. The V gene lost 2 bases and the J gene lost 2 bases, with 12 bases spanning the gap. The CDR3 length is 16 residues. The CDR3 DNA sequence: TGTGCCAGCTCACCAGGGCAGCGGTTAAACACCGGGGAGCTGTTTTTT. Translation gives CASSPGQRLNTGELFF.

J is TRBJ1-5 and V is TRBV2; D is perhaps TRBD1 (5 bases). Germline lookup yields CDR1 SNHLY and CDR2 FYNNEI. Trimming shortened V by 6 bases and J by 2 bases, and 14 bases separated the two germline ends. The CDR3 contains 15 residues. The DNA of the CDR3 is TGTGCCAGCAGCCCTATGGGGGGAGGCAATCAGCCCCAGCATTTT. The encoded protein is CASSPMGGGNQPQHF. Combining the CDR3 with reference TRBV2 and TRBJ1-5 gives the whole variable domain EPEVTQTPSHQVTQMGQEVILRCVPISNHLYFYWYRQILGQKVEFLVSFYNNEISEKSEIFDDQFSVERPDGSNFTLKIRSTKLEDSAMYFCASSPMGGGNQPQHFGDGTRLSIL.

V is TRBV12-3 or TRBV12-4 and J is TRBJ1-2; TRBD1 is a possible D gene (5 bases). The CDR3 is made up of 13 amino acids. Trimming removed 3 bases from V and 8 bases from J, with 13 bases in between. CDR3 nucleotides: TGTGCCAGCAGTTTTTCTGACAGCCGGGGCTACACCTTC. Translation: CASSFSDSRGYTF.

The chain couples TRBV13 to TRBJ2-4; 10 nucleotides agree with TRBD2. V lost 1 base, J lost 6 bases, and 3 bases stayed unmatched. CDR3 size: 15 residues. CDR1 is PRHDT, CDR2 FYEKMQ, per germline (reference sequence). CDR3 bases: TGTGCCAGCAGCTTAGAAGCGGGAGGGGTAAACATTCAGTACTTC. It codes for CASSLEAGGVNIQYF.

The chain uses TRBV28 and TRBJ1-5, with D possibly matching TRBD1 (5 bases). The germline V and J ends were trimmed by 4 bases and 5 bases, with 15 bases remaining between them. The CDR3 is 15 amino acids. The germline CDR1 and CDR2 sequences are MDHEN and SYDVKM. CDR3 protein: CASSSQGIAHQPQHF. Here the CDR3 DNA reads TGTGCCAGCAGTTCGCAGGGAATAGCACATCAGCCCCAGCATTTT.

The rearrangement links TRBV4-2 to TRBJ1-3; D perhaps matches TRBD1 (6 bases). Trimming removed 1 base from V and 2 bases from J, with 9 bases in between. The CDR3 has 15 residues. The germline gives CDR1 LGHNA, CDR2 YNFKEQ. The DNA for the CDR3 is TGTGCCAGCAGCCAAGCAGGGGCGCCTGGAAACACCATATATTTT. Translated, it gives CASSQAGAPGNTIYF.

The CDR3 DNA reads TGTGCCAGCAGCTTGGGGCAGGGCCAAGAGACCCAGTACTTC. Protein: CASSLGQGQETQYF. The chain links TRBV5-4 to TRBJ2-5; possibly TRBD1 for D (5 bases). The CDR3 is made up of 14 amino acids. V was clipped by 0 bases and J by 1 base, with 7 bases between them. Per the germline V gene, CDR1 is SGHNT and CDR2 is YYREEE (reference sequence).